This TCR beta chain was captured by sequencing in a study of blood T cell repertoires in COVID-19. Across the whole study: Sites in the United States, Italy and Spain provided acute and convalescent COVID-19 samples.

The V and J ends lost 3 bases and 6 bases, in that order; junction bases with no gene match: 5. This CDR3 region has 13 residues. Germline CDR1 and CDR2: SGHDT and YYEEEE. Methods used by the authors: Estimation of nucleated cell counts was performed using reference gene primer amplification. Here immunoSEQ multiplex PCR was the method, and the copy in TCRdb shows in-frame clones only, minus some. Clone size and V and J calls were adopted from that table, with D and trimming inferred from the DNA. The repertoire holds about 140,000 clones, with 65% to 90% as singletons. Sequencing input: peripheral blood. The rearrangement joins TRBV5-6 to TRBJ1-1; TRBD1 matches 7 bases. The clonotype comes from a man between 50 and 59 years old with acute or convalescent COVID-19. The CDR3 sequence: CASSYPDRAEAFF. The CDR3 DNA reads TGTGCCAGCAGCTATCCCGACAGGGCTGAAGCTTTCTTT.